This TCR beta chain was recorded in a study of response to subunit inactivated influenza vaccine. V dropped 4 bases and J dropped 6; count of bases not matched to a gene: 6. Germline V gene lookup returns CDR1 ENHRY and CDR2 SYGVKD. CDR3 length: 14 residues. Study observations and caveats: Authors suggested seasonal influenza vaccinations each recruit few new T cells.

One entry per CDR3 protein, called by TCRdb with MiXCR from the RT-PCR reads. Of about 620,000 distinct CDR3 sequences listed, about 10% are singletons. This clonotype has just a few counts. The antigen is undetermined. The receptor's source is a man aged 50 or older who received an inactivated influenza vaccine. The input for sequencing was PBMCs from blood, taken on the day of vaccination. V gene TRBV10-3 combines with J gene TRBJ2-4; 7 positions agree with TRBD2. CDR3 nucleotide sequence: TGTGCCATCAGTGTGTCCAGGGAGGGAAACATTCAGTACTTC. Residues: CAISVSREGNIQYF.